This record covers a single TCR beta chain. The sample holds many counts of this clonotype. Its antigen specificity is not known. No base-level quality is on record; no much larger clone is a single base apart. This entry comes from a study of early T cells in non-severe SARS-CoV-2 infection (dated by TCRdb to 2020 to 2022). Looking at the study overall: Because TCR sequencing relied on bulk RNA taken from unsorted whole blood, pairing of alpha and beta chains was not possible. The study at large found these results: VDJdb matching was skewed toward anti-spike CD8 responses and likely underestimated virus-specific expansions, missing private and CD4 specificities.

The study was a case-control design nested within a healthcare worker cohort in London, UK, with weekly nasopharyngeal swab PCR tests and blood sampling. Healthcare workers were enrolled in the week of the UK lockdown, from 23 to 31 March 2020, and were followed every week for up to 16 weeks. Library generation was performed with 5' RACE. TCRdb records NextSeq 500 as the sequencer. To correct for sequencing error and PCR bias, the TCR library protocol tagged individual cDNA molecules with unique molecular identifiers. Both TCR alpha and beta chains were sequenced, and tight co-correlation was observed between alpha and beta sequence abundances in each sample. The paper's processing steps were these. Decombinator V4 was used to perform V gene, J gene and CDR3 annotation of TCR sequences. Expanded TCRs were defined as changing significantly between any two time points under a Poisson model with p below 0.0001. TCR abundances were normalised to the total number of TCRs sequenced in each sample and reported as counts per million. VDJdb, accessed on 1 November 2021, was searched for TCRs annotated for CMV, EBV and SARS-CoV-2, and TCRs annotated for more than one antigen were excluded. Through fastp at Q25 and MiXCR, TCRdb rebuilt clones from the public reads, retaining in-frame beta chains. Rows with one shared CDR3 protein collapse into an entry with the most common genes and DNA. The V and J calls were determined by TCRdb, not by the authors. The sample contains tens of thousands of distinct CDR3 sequences, around 4.6% of them found a single time. The ten largest make up over 10% of the sample.

The source of this sequence is an adult who was a healthcare worker with PCR-confirmed SARS-CoV-2 infection or an uninfected control (not recorded which). Specimen: whole blood.

The CDR3 reads as follows: CASSLMVGQGAGSNQPQHF. The base sequence is TGTGCCAGCAGCTTGATGGTCGGGCAGGGGGCCGGTAGCAATCAGCCCCAGCATTTT. This chain joins TRBV5-5 to TRBJ1-5; the junction holds 8 bases that match TRBD1. Here V drops 1 base and J drops 0 bases, and the junction holds 12 bases not matched to any gene. Taken from cysteine to phenylalanine, the CDR3 has 19 residues. The entry retains the CDR3 DNA only, 57 bases that are in frame from base 1. The germline V gene (reference sequence) provides CDR1 SGHKS and CDR2 YYEKEE. The CDR3, completed at both ends by the reference TRBV5-5 and TRBJ1-5 genes, gives the full variable domain DAGVTQSPTHLIKTRGQQVTLRCSPISGHKSVSWYQQVLGQGPQFIFQYYEKEERGRGNFPDRFSARQFPNYSSELNVNALLLGDSALYLCASSLMVGQGAGSNQPQHFGDGTRLSIL.